Listed below are T cell receptor beta chains from one sample, sequenced in a study of CD8 T cells in Susac syndrome. One entry per CDR3 protein results from TCRdb running MiXCR on the immunoSEQ multiplex PCR reads. The profile shows some 200,000 distinct CDR3 sequences, approximately 90% of them singletons. Source material: CD8+ T cells from PBMCs. All receptors come from a human donor with multiple sclerosis. CDR3s include the opening cysteine and the closing phenylalanine or tryptophan. Each record gives: CDR3 protein, CDR3 DNA, clone size, D gene, J gene, V gene. D genes are given only for firm matches. Rows give clone size only sometimes, using once, few, many, or a class for an expanded clone.

CDR3 protein: CASSLTGGDSGELFF
CDR3 DNA: TGTGCCAGCAGTCTTACTGGAGGTGACTCCGGGGAGCTGTTTTTT
clone size: once
D gene: .
J gene: TRBJ2-2
V gene: TRBV7-9

CDR3 protein: CATVMGGSSYNEQFF
CDR3 DNA: TGTGCCACGGTAATGGGGGGCAGTAGCTACAATGAGCAGTTCTTC
clone size: .
D gene: .
J gene: TRBJ2-1
V gene: TRBV19

CDR3 protein: CASSLSIQVRTGNTIYF
CDR3 DNA: TGTGCCAGCAGCTTGTCAATCCAGGTTCGAACTGGAAACACCATATATTTT
clone size: .
D gene: .
J gene: TRBJ1-3
V gene: TRBV13

CDR3 protein: CASSIYDRLSGANVLTF
CDR3 DNA: TGTGCCAGTAGTATTTATGACAGACTCTCTGGGGCCAACGTCCTGACTTTC
clone size: .
D gene: .
J gene: TRBJ2-6
V gene: TRBV19

CDR3 protein: CASSWRPNSYEQYF
CDR3 DNA: TGTGCCAGCAGTTGGAGGCCTAATTCCTACGAGCAGTACTTC
clone size: .
D gene: .
J gene: TRBJ2-7
V gene: TRBV12-3/TRBV12-4

CDR3 protein: CASSSGTSGGTDTQYF
CDR3 DNA: TGTGCCAGCAGCTCCGGGACTAGCGGGGGGACAGATACGCAGTATTTT
clone size: .
D gene: TRBD2
J gene: TRBJ2-3
V gene: TRBV7-8

CDR3 protein: CAWSPPEGAFTGELFF
CDR3 DNA: TGTGCCTGGAGCCCCCCGGAGGGGGCCTTCACCGGGGAGCTGTTTTTT
clone size: .
D gene: .
J gene: TRBJ2-2
V gene: TRBV30

CDR3 protein: CASSVGVERADYGYTF
CDR3 DNA: TGTGCCAGCAGCGTAGGAGTCGAGCGGGCGGACTATGGCTACACCTTC
clone size: .
D gene: .
J gene: TRBJ1-2
V gene: TRBV9

CDR3 protein: CASSQVHAPTDTQYF
CDR3 DNA: TGTGCCAGCAGCCAAGTACACGCACCCACAGATACGCAGTATTTT
clone size: once
D gene: .
J gene: TRBJ2-3
V gene: TRBV4-2

CDR3 protein: CASTEGYEQYF
CDR3 DNA: TGTGCCAGCACCGAGGGCTACGAGCAGTACTTC
clone size: few
D gene: .
J gene: TRBJ2-7
V gene: TRBV6-5

CDR3 protein: CASSQLGREQFF
CDR3 DNA: TGTGCCAGCAGCCAATTAGGCAGGGAGCAGTTCTTC
clone size: .
D gene: .
J gene: TRBJ2-1
V gene: TRBV16

CDR3 protein: CASSYYAGGNTDTQYF
CDR3 DNA: TGTGCCAGCAGTTACTATGCGGGAGGGAACACAGATACGCAGTATTTT
clone size: .
D gene: TRBD2
J gene: TRBJ2-3
V gene: TRBV6-5

CDR3 protein: CASISPEQYF
CDR3 DNA: TGTGCCAGCATCTCCCCTGAGCAGTACTTC
clone size: .
D gene: .
J gene: TRBJ2-7
V gene: TRBV6-4

CDR3 protein: CASWRDNKDTEAFF
CDR3 DNA: TGTGCCAGCTGGCGTGACAATAAGGACACTGAAGCTTTCTTT
clone size: .
D gene: .
J gene: TRBJ1-1
V gene: TRBV6-5

CDR3 protein: CASSPETSGSIYEQYF
CDR3 DNA: TGTGCCAGCAGTCCAGAGACTAGCGGGAGTATTTACGAGCAGTACTTC
clone size: .
D gene: TRBD2
J gene: TRBJ2-7
V gene: TRBV12-3/TRBV12-4

CDR3 protein: CASSLDEYEQYF
CDR3 DNA: TGCGCCAGCAGCTTGGACGAGTACGAGCAGTACTTC
clone size: .
D gene: .
J gene: TRBJ2-7
V gene: TRBV5-1

CDR3 protein: CASSQDTGGNQPQHF
CDR3 DNA: TGCGCCAGCAGCCAAGATACAGGGGGCAATCAGCCCCAGCATTTT
clone size: .
D gene: TRBD1
J gene: TRBJ1-5
V gene: TRBV4-1

CDR3 protein: CATTGTDDEKLFF
CDR3 DNA: TGTGCCACTACCGGGACAGATGATGAAAAACTGTTTTTT
clone size: .
D gene: TRBD1
J gene: TRBJ1-4
V gene: TRBV2

CDR3 protein: CASSLGGVDGAFF
CDR3 DNA: TGTGCCAGCAGCTTAGGTGGGGTCGACGGGGCTTTCTTT
clone size: .
D gene: .
J gene: TRBJ1-1
V gene: TRBV7-2

CDR3 protein: CASSPGAPASYQETQYF
CDR3 DNA: TGTGCCAGCAGTCCTGGCGCGCCAGCGTCGTACCAAGAGACCCAGTACTTC
clone size: few
D gene: .
J gene: TRBJ2-5
V gene: TRBV6-1

CDR3 protein: CASSQPGGGTDEQFF
CDR3 DNA: TGTGCCAGCAGCCAACCCGGGGGGGGGACGGATGAGCAGTTCTTC
clone size: .
D gene: TRBD2
J gene: TRBJ2-1
V gene: TRBV4-2

CDR3 protein: CSVELATSNGEQYF
CDR3 DNA: TGCAGCGTTGAATTGGCGACGTCCAATGGCGAGCAGTACTTC
clone size: .
D gene: .
J gene: TRBJ2-7
V gene: TRBV29-1

CDR3 protein: CSVDGAGGPADRQETQYF
CDR3 DNA: TGCAGCGTTGATGGGGCGGGAGGGCCGGCAGATAGACAAGAGACCCAGTACTTC
clone size: .
D gene: TRBD2
J gene: TRBJ2-5
V gene: TRBV29-1

CDR3 protein: CASSFGQGAPNTEAFF
CDR3 DNA: TGTGCCAGCAGTTTCGGACAGGGGGCTCCAAACACTGAAGCTTTCTTT
clone size: few
D gene: TRBD1
J gene: TRBJ1-1
V gene: TRBV6-6